This TCR beta chain comes out of a study of high-grade serous ovarian cancer treatment subgroups. Study findings and constraints: Tumors within one patient showed repertoire similarity of about 0.095 to 0.85. Only CDR3 was analyzed; CDR1 and CDR2 were not.

Germline V gives CDR1 SNHLY, CDR2 FYNNEI. V lost 7 bases and J 8 bases, leaving 23 bases between the germline ends. This CDR3 contains 15 residues. Measured with immunoSEQ multiplex PCR; TCRdb has only the in-frame clones, and not every one. The sample carries some 12,000 clones, roughly 87% recorded once. Tumor samples were obtained before definitive surgery or chemotherapy. As for this clone: As yet, its antigen is unknown.

Source material: tumor tissue. The chain links TRBV2 to TRBJ1-1, with D maybe TRBD1 (5 bases). The clonotype originates from a human donor with high-grade serous ovarian cancer. CDR3: CASIARGVLASEAFF. In DNA, the CDR3 is TGTGCCAGCATAGCCCGGGGCGTTCTTGCTTCCGAAGCTTTCTTT. Variable domain in full (rest from reference TRBV2 and TRBJ1-1): EPEVTQTPSHQVTQMGQEVILRCVPISNHLYFYWYRQILGQKVEFLVSFYNNEISEKSEIFDDQFSVERPDGSNFTLKIRSTKLEDSAMYFCASIARGVLASEAFFGQGTRLTVV.